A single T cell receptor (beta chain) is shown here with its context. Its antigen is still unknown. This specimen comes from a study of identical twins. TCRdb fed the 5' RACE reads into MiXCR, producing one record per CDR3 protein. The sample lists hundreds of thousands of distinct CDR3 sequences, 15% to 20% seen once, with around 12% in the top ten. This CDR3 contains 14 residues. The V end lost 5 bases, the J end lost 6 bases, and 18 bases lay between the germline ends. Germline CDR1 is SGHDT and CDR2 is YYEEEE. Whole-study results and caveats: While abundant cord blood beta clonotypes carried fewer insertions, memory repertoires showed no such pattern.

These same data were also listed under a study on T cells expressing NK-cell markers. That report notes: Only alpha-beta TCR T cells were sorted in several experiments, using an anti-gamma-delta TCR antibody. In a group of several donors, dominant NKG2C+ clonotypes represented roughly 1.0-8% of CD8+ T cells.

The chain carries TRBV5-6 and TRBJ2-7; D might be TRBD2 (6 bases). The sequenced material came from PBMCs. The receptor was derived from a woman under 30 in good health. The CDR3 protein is CASSYGTPTSEQYF. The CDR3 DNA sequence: TGTGCCAGCAGTTATGGGACTCCCACCTCCGAGCAGTACTTC.